A single sample gave rise to the 10 T cell receptor beta chains below, sequenced in a study of T cells in Graves' hyperthyroidism and ophthalmopathy. Amplified regions were TCR beta CDR3 sequences from RNA transcripts. TCR CDR3 underwent first-round RT-PCR with the HTBI primer set. A single record per CDR3 protein comes from TCRdb applying MiXCR to the multiplex PCR reads. The table shows hundreds of thousands of distinct CDR3 sequences, with over 35% occurring only once. The sequenced sample consisted of blood. The source of these receptors is a man between 18 and 35 years old with Graves' hyperthyroidism.

In the case of this clonotype: A read error may produce the germline difference seen at one junction end. The chain uses TRBV7-9 and TRBJ1-4; 8 nucleotides agree with TRBD1. This CDR3 comprises 14 residues. The germline gives CDR1 SEHNR, CDR2 FQNEAQ (reference sequence). The CDR3 loop reads CAGSLGQGGEKLFF. The CDR3 coding sequence is TGTGCCGGCAGCTTAGGACAGGGTGGAGAAAAACTGTTTTTT.

Only a few counts were recorded for this clonotype. The gene calls are TRBV7-2 and TRBJ2-5; 14 bases match TRBD2. V dropped 3 bases and J dropped 3; count of bases not matched to a gene: 9. Germline V gene lookup returns CDR1 SGHTA and CDR2 FQGNSA. This CDR3 spans 18 amino acids. The CDR3: CASSFGIPGLAGEETQYF. The DNA of the CDR3 is TGTGCCAGCAGCTTCGGAATTCCGGGACTAGCGGGAGAAGAGACCCAGTACTTC.

This clonotype has at least ten counts. The chain couples TRBV7-9 to TRBJ1-2, with 7 positions matching TRBD1. The CDR3 is 15 residues long. Trimming removed 5 bases from V and 4 bases from J; junction bases left unmatched: 10. Germline V gives CDR1 SEHNR, CDR2 FQNEAQ (reference sequence). The CDR3 DNA is TGTGCCAGCAGCCCGAGGACAGGCGCGGGCTATGGCTACACCTTC. It specifies CASSPRTGAGYGYTF.

The chain has TRBV28 and TRBJ1-4, with a tentative D call TRBD1 (5 bases). Trimming removed 8 bases from V and 7 bases from J, with 20 bases in between. Looked up from germline, CDR1 is MDHEN and CDR2 is SYDVKM. This CDR3 contains 15 residues. The DNA of the CDR3 is TGTGCCAGCTCCTTTGGGCAGGGAGATTTTGAAAAACTGTTTTTT. Its translation: CASSFGQGDFEKLFF. The entire variable domain, with the rest obtained from reference TRBV28 and TRBJ1-4, is as follows: DVKVTQSSRYLVKRTGEKVFLECVQDMDHENMFWYRQDPGLGLRLIYFSYDVKMKEKGDIPEGYSVSREKKERFSLILESASTNQTSMYLCASSFGQGDFEKLFFGSGTQLSVL.

A few counts support this clonotype. This sequence joins TRBV20-1 and TRBJ2-7; 7 nucleotides line up with TRBD2. Unmatched junction bases numbered 12, after V lost 3 bases and J lost 7 bases. Germline assignment: CDR1 DFQATT and CDR2 SNEGSKA (reference sequence). The CDR3 runs 14 residues. In DNA, the CDR3 is TGCAGTGCTAGGGGAGGGGAGGCCATCGAAGAGCAGTACTTC. Translation gives CSARGGEAIEEQYF.

This clonotype showed up just a few times. The V call is TRBV12-3 or TRBV12-4, the J call TRBJ1-5, with TRBD1 as a possible D gene (5 bases). This CDR3 spans 14 amino acids. V lost 3 bases and J 7 bases, leaving 13 bases between the germline ends. The DNA for the CDR3 is TGTGCCAGCAGTTTGGGGCCTGGGGAACAGCCCCAGCATTTT. It encodes CASSLGPGEQPQHF.

This clonotype was seen a few times. The chain carries TRBV19 and TRBJ2-2; weak D call: TRBD1 (6 bases). Trimming removed 5 bases from V and 0 bases from J, with 10 bases in between. Germline lookup yields CDR1 LNHDA and CDR2 SQIVND (reference sequence). The CDR3 runs 15 residues. The DNA of the CDR3 is TGTGCCAGTAGTCCGGGACATCCGAACACCGGGGAGCTGTTTTTT. It yields the protein CASSPGHPNTGELFF.

In regard to this clonotype: The junction does not match germline at one end; this may be a read error. V usage is TRBV5-6 and J usage is TRBJ2-2; D perhaps matches TRBD2 (5 bases). The CDR3 runs to 16 residues. CDR1 is SGHDT, CDR2 YYEEEE, per germline. Here the CDR3 reads CASSLDGPSNTGKLFF. The DNA for the CDR3 is TGTGCCAGCAGCTTGGACGGGCCCTCGAACACCGGGAAGCTGTTTTTT.

Of note for this clonotype: Lacking the conserved final phenylalanine or tryptophan, this CDR3 likely reflects a read error. The chain links TRBV5-4 to TRBJ2-5; D gene uncertain. This CDR3 has 17 amino acids. The germline V gene has CDR1 SGHNT and CDR2 YYREEE (reference sequence). Trimming removed 1 base from V and 3 bases from J, with 19 bases in between. CDR3 sequence: CASSLRFSRSKEETQYL. CDR3 DNA: TGTGCCAGCAGCTTGAGGTTTAGCCGGTCGAAAGAAGAGACCCAGTACCTC.

The table lists this clonotype with many counts. The chain has TRBV12-3 or TRBV12-4 and TRBJ1-4; 11 bases agree with TRBD1. The CDR3 consists of 15 residues. V was clipped by 6 bases and J by 6 bases; unmatched bases: 6. The CDR3 reads CASSAGQGADEKLFF. The DNA of the CDR3 is TGTGCCAGCAGCGCCGGACAGGGGGCAGATGAAAAACTGTTTTTT.